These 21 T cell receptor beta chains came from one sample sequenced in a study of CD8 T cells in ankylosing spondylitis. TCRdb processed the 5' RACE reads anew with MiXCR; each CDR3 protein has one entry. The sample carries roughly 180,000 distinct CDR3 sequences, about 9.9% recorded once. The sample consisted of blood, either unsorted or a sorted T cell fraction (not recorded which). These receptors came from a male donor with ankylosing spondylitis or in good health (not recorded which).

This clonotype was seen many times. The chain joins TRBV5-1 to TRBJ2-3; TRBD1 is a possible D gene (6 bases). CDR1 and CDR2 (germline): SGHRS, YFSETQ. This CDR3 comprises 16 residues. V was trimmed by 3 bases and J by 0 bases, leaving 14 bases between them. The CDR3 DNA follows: TGCGCCAGCAGCTCACAGGGCTCAACTAGCACAGATACGCAGTATTTT. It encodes CASSSQGSTSTDTQYF.

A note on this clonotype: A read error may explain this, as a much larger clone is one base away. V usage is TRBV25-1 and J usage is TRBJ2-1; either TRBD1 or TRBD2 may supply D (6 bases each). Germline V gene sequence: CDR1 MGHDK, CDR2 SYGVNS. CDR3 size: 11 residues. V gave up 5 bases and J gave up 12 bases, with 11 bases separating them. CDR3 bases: TGTGCCAGCAGTCAGGGGACTGCGCAGTTCTTC. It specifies CASSQGTAQFF.

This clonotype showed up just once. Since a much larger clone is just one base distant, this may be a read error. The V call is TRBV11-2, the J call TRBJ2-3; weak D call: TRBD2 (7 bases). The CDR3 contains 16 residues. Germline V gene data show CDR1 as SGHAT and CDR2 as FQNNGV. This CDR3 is CASSFSGGDRRDTHYF. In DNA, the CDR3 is TGTGCCAGCAGCTTCTCGGGGGGCGATAGGAGAGATACGCATTATTTT.

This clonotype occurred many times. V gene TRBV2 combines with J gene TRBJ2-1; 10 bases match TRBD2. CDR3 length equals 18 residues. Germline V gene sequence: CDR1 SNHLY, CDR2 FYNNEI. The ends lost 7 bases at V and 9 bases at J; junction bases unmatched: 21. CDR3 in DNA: TGTGCCAGCATCCCCGCGCGAGGTAGCGGGAGGTCCTACGGTGAGCAGTTCTTC. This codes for CASIPARGSGRSYGEQFF.

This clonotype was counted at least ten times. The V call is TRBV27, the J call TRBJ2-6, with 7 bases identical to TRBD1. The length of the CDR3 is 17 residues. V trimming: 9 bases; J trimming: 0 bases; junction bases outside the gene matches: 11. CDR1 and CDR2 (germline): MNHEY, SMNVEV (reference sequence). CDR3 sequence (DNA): TGTGCCAGTTGTACCTGGACAGGAGACTCTGGGGCCAACGTCCTGACTTTC. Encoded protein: CASCTWTGDSGANVLTF.

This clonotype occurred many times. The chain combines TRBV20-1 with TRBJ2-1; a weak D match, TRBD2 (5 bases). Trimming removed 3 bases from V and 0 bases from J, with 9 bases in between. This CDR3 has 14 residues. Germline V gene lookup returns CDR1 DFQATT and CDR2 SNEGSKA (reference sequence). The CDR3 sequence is CSASRGPSYNEQFF. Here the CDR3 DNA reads TGCAGTGCTAGTCGGGGTCCCTCCTACAATGAGCAGTTCTTC.

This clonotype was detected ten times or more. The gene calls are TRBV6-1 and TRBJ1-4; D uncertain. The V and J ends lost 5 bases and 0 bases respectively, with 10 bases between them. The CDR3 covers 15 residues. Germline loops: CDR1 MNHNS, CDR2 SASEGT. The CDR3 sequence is CASSQTVATNEKLFF. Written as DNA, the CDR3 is TGTGCCAGCAGTCAGACGGTTGCAACTAATGAAAAACTGTTTTTT.

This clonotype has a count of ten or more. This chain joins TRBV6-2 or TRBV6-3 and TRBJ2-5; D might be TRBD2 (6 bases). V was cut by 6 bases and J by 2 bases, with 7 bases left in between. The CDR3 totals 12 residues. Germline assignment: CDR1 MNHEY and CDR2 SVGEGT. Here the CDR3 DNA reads TGTGCCAGCAGCGGGGGACAAGAGACCCAGTACTTC. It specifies CASSGGQETQYF.

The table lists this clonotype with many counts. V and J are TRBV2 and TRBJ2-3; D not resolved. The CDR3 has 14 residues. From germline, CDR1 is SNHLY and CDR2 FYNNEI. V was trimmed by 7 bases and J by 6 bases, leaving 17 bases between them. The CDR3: CASNLMAWTDTQYF. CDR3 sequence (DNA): TGTGCCAGCAACCTGATGGCCTGGACGGATACGCAGTATTTT.

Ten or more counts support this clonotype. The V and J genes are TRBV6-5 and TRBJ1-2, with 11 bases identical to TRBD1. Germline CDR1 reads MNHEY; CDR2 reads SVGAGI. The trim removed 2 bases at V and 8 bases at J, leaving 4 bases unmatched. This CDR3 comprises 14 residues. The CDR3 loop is CASSYMWDRGGYTF. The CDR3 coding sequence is TGTGCCAGCAGTTACATGTGGGACAGGGGGGGCTACACCTTC.

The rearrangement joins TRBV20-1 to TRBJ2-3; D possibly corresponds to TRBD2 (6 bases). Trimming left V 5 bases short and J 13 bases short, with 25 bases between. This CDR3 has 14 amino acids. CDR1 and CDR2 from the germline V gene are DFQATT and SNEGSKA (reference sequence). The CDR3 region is CSAPPGTLGGHEYF. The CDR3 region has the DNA TGCAGTGCTCCCCCTGGGACTCTCGGCGGGCACGAGTATTTT.

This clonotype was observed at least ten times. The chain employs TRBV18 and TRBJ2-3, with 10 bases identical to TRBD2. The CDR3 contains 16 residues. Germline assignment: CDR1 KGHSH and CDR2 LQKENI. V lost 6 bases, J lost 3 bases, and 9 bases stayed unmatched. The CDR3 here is CASSPPSGGLTDTQYF. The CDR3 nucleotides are TGTGCCAGCTCCCCCCCTAGCGGGGGATTAACAGATACGCAGTATTTT.

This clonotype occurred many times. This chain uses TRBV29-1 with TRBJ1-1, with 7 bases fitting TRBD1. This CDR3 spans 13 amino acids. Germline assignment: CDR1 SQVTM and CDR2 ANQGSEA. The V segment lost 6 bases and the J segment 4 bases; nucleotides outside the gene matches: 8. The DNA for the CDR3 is TGCAGCGTCATTTTCGACAGGGTCACTGAAGCTTTCTTT. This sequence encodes CSVIFDRVTEAFF.

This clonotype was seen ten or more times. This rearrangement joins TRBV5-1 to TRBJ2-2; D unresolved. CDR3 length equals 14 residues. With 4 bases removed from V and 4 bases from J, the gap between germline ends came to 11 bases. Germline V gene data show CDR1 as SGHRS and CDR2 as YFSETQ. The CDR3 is CASSQDRLTGELFF. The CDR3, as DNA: TGCGCCAGCAGCCAGGACCGTCTCACCGGGGAGCTGTTTTTT. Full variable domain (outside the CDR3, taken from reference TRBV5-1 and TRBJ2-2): KAGVTQTPRYLIKTRGQQVTLSCSPISGHRSVSWYQQTPGQGLQFLFEYFSETQRNKGNFPGRFSGRQFSNSRSEMNVSTLELGDSALYLCASSQDRLTGELFFGEGSRLTVL.

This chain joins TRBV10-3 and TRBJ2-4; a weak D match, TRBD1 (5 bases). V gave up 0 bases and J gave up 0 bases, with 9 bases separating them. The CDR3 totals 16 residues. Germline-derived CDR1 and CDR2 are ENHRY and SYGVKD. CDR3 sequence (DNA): TGTGCCATCAGTGAGTCGCAGGGTCTAGCCAAAAACATTCAGTACTTC. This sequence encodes CAISESQGLAKNIQYF.

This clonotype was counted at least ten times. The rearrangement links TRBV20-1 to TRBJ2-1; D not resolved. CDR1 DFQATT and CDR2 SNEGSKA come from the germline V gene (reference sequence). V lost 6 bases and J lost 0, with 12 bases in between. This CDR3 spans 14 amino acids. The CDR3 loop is CSALPSDSYNEQFF. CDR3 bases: TGCAGTGCCCTTCCGAGTGACTCCTACAATGAGCAGTTCTTC.

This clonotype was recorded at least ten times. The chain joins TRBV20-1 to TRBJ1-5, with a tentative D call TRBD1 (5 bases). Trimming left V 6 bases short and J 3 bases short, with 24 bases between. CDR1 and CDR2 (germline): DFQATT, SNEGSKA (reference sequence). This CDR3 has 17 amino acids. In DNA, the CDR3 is TGCAGTGCCATCTCAGGGAGGTTTTCTTACGCCAATCAGCCCCAGCATTTT. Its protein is CSAISGRFSYANQPQHF.

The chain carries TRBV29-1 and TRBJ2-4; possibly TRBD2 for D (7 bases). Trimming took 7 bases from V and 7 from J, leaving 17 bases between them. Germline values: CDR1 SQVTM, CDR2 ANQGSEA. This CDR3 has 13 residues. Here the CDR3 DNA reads TGCAGCGCAAACGGGGGGCGCGGGAACATTCAGTACTTC. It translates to CSANGGRGNIQYF. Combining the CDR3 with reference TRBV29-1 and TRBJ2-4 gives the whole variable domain SAVISQKPSRDICQRGTSLTIQCQVDSQVTMMFWYRQQPGQSLTLIATANQGSEATYESGFVIDKFPISRPNLTFSTLTVSNMSPEDSSIYLCSANGGRGNIQYFGAGTRLSVL.

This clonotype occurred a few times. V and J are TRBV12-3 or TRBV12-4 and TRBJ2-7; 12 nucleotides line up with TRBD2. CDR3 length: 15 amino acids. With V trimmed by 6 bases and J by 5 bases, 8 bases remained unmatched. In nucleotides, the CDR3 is TGTGCCAGCAGCTACCTCCTAGCGGGAGGGCACGAGCAGTACTTC. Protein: CASSYLLAGGHEQYF.

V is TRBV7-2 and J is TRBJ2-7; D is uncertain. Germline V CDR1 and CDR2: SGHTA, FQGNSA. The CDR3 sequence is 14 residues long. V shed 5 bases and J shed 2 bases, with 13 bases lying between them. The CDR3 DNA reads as TGTGCCAGCAGCACCCAAGCGTTTACCTACGAGCAGTACTTC. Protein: CASSTQAFTYEQYF.

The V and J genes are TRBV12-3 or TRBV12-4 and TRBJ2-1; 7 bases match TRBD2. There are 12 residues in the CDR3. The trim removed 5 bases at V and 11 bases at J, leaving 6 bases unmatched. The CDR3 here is CASSLTSPQQFF. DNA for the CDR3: TGTGCCAGCAGTCTGACTAGCCCCCAGCAGTTCTTC.